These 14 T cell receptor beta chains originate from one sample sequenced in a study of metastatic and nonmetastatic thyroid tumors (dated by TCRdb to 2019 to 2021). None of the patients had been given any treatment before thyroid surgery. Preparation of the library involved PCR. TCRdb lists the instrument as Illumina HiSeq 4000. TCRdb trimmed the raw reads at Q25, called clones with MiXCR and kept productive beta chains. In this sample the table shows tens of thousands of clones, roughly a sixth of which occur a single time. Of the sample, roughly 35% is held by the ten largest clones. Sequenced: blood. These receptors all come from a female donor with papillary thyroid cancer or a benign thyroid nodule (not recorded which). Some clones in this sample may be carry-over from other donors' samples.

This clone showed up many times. The CDR3 DNA reads TGTGCCAGCAGCCATTCCCGTCCGGGACTAGGGCAGTACGAGCAGTACTTC. Translating it yields CASSHSRPGLGQYEQYF. V is TRBV5-6 and J is TRBJ2-7, with 8 bases matching TRBD2. The CDR3 consists of 17 residues. V shed 4 bases and J 4 bases; nucleotides not matched to a gene: 16. From germline, CDR1 is SGHDT and CDR2 YYEEEE.

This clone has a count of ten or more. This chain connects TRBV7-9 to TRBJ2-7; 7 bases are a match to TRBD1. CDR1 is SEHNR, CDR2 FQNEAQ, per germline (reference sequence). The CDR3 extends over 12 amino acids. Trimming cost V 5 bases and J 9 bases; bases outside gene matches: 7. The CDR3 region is CASSTTRDRQYF. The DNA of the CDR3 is TGTGCCAGCAGCACAACCCGGGACAGGCAGTACTTC. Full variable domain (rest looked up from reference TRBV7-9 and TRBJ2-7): DTGVSQNPRHKITKRGQNVTFRCDPISEHNRLYWYRQTLGQGPEFLTYFQNEAQLEKSRLLSDRFSAERPKGSFSTLEIQRTEQGDSAMYLCASSTTRDRQYFGPGTRLTVT.

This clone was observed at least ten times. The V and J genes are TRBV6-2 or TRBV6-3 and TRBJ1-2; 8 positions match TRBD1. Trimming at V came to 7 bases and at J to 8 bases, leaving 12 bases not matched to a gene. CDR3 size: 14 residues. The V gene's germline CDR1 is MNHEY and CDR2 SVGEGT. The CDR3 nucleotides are TGTGCCAGCAACCGAGACCAGGGGGCGACAGGCTACACCTTC. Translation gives CASNRDQGATGYTF.

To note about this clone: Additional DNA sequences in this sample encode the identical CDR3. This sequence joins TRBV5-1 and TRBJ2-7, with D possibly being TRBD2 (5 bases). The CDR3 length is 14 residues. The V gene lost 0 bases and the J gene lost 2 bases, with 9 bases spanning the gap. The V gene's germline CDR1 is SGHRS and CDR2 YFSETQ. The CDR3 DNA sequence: TGCGCCAGCAGCTTGGTTGGCGGGCCCTACGAGCAGTACTTC. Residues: CASSLVGGPYEQYF.

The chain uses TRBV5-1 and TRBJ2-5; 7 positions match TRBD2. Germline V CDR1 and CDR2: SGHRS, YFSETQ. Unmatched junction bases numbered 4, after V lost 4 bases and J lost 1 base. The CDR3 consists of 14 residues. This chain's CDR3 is CASSAGTTQETQYF. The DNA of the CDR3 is TGCGCCAGCAGCGCCGGGACTACCCAAGAGACCCAGTACTTC.

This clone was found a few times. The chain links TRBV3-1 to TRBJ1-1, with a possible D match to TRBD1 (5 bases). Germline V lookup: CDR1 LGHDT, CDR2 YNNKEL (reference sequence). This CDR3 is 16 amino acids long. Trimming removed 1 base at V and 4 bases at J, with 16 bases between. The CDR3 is CASSQGRGEGSTEAFF. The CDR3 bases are TGTGCCAGCAGCCAAGGGAGGGGCGAGGGGAGCACTGAAGCTTTCTTT.

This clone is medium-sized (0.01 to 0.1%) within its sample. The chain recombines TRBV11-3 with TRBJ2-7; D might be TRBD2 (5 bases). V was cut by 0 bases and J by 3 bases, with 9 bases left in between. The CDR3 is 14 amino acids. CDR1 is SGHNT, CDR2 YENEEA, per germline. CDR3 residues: CASSLDPTSYEQYF. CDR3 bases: TGTGCCAGCAGCTTAGATCCCACTAGCTACGAGCAGTACTTC.

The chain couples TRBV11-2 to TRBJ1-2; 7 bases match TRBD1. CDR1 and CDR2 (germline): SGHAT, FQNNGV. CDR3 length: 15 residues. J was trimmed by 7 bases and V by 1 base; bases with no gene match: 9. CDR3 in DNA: TGTGCCAGCAGCTTAGTCCCACAGGGGTTAGGTGGCTACACCTTC. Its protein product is CASSLVPQGLGGYTF.

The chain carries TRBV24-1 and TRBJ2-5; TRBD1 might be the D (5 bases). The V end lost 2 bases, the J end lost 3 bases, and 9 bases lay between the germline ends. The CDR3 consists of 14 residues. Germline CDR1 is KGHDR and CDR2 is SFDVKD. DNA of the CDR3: TGTGCCACCAGTGATTGGGGCGGAGAAGAGACCCAGTACTTC. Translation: CATSDWGGEETQYF.

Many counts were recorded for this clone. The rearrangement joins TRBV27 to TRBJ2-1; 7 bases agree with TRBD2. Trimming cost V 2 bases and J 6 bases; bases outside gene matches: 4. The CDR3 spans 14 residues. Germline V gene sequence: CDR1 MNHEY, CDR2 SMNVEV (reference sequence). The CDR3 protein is CASSLKAGINEQFF. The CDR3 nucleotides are TGTGCCAGCAGTTTAAAAGCGGGGATCAATGAGCAGTTCTTC.

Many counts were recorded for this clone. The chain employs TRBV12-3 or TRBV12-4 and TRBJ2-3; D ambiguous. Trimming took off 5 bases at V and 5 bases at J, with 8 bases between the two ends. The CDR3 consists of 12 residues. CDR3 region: CASSPSVDTQYF. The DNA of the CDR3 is TGTGCCAGCAGTCCCTCCGTAGATACGCAGTATTTT.

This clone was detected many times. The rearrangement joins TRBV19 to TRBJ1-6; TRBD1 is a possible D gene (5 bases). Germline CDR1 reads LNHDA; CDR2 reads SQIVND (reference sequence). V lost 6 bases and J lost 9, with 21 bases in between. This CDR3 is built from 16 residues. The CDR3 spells CASSRQPRGTGSPLHF. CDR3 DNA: TGTGCCAGTAGCCGACAGCCGAGGGGCACGGGTTCACCCCTCCACTTT.

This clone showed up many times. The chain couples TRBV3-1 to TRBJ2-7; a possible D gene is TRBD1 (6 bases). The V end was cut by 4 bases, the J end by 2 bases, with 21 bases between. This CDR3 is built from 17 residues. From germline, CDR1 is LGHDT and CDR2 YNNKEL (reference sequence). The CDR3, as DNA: TGTGCCAGCAGCCCGACTTTCCCGGGACACACACCCTACGAGCAGTACTTC. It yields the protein CASSPTFPGHTPYEQYF.

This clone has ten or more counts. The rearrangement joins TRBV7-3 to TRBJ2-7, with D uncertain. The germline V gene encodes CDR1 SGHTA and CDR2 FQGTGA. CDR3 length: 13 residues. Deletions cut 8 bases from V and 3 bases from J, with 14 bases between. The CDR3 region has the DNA TGTGCCAGCTCGGTCTACTTCAGCTACGAGCAGTACTTC. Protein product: CASSVYFSYEQYF.